The 11 T cell receptor beta chains given below trace back to one sample, sequenced in a study of cytomegalovirus exposure and HLA in healthy donors. This PCR relied on a set of 60 Vbeta primers and 13 Jbeta primers. Some clones are missing from TCRdb's copy, which holds only in-frame ones; the method was immunoSEQ multiplex PCR. The repertoire holds some 150,000 clones, with roughly 80% as singletons. Source material: PBMCs. The receptors derive from a man aged 40-55 years in good health and CMV-seronegative.

This rearrangement joins TRBV5-1 to TRBJ1-4; D possibly corresponds to TRBD1 (5 bases). The CDR3 runs to 16 residues. V gave up 0 bases and J gave up 8 bases, with 17 bases separating them. CDR1 is SGHRS and CDR2 is YFSETQ in the germline V gene. CDR3 nucleotides: TGCGCCAGCAGCTTGGAACGCTCAGGGATAGTAGAAAAACTGTTTTTT. It encodes CASSLERSGIVEKLFF. Using reference TRBV5-1 and TRBJ1-4 for the parts outside the CDR3, the full variable domain is KAGVTQTPRYLIKTRGQQVTLSCSPISGHRSVSWYQQTPGQGLQFLFEYFSETQRNKGNFPGRFSGRQFSNSRSEMNVSTLELGDSALYLCASSLERSGIVEKLFFGSGTQLSVL.

As concerns this clone: The junction departs from the called germline gene at one end, perhaps through a read error. The same CDR3 arises from other DNA sequences in this sample as well. CDR3 amino acids: CASSPTPVSGLNEKLFF. In DNA form, the CDR3 reads TGTGCCAGCAGCCCGACCCCAGTGAGTGGGCTTAATGAAAAATTGTTTTTT. This rearrangement joins TRBV5-4 to TRBJ1-4; D remains ambiguous. The CDR3 contains 17 residues. The germline V gene has CDR1 SGHNT and CDR2 YYREEE (reference sequence).

The chain has TRBV5-5 and TRBJ2-7; D might be TRBD1 (5 bases). V lost 0 bases and J 0 bases, leaving 19 bases between the germline ends. The CDR3 runs to 18 residues. From germline, CDR1 is SGHKS and CDR2 YYEKEE (reference sequence). CDR3 nucleotide sequence: TGTGCCAGCAGCTTGGCCCCTACCCCTGACAGCAGCTCCTACGAGCAGTACTTC. This gives the protein CASSLAPTPDSSSYEQYF. The full variable domain, with the rest looked up from reference TRBV5-5 and TRBJ2-7, is DAGVTQSPTHLIKTRGQQVTLRCSPISGHKSVSWYQQVLGQGPQFIFQYYEKEERGRGNFPDRFSARQFPNYSSELNVNALLLGDSALYLCASSLAPTPDSSSYEQYFGPGTRLTVT.

This clone was seen more than once but under ten times. The chain links TRBV5-1 to TRBJ1-2; 7 bases fit TRBD1. Germline trimming cut 4 bases from V and 7 bases from J; bases unmatched to any gene: 13. Per germline, CDR1 SGHRS and CDR2 YFSETQ. The CDR3 extends over 15 amino acids. CDR3 DNA: TGCGCCAGCAGCCTGGGGGGACAGCGCAGCGGTGGCTACACCTTC. Encoded protein: CASSLGGQRSGGYTF.

The rearrangement uses TRBV2 and TRBJ1-5; D gene uncertain. CDR3 length: 15 amino acids. Trimming took off 5 bases at V and 6 bases at J, with 17 bases between the two ends. Germline CDR1 SNHLY, CDR2 FYNNEI. The CDR3 DNA reads TGTGCCAGCAGTCCTCGCGGGGTTTTGGGTCAGCCCCAGCATTTT. Protein: CASSPRGVLGQPQHF.

CDR3 residues: CASSFDRLPPVTGELFF. For the CDR3, the DNA is TGTGCCAGCAGCTTTGACAGATTGCCGCCAGTCACCGGGGAGCTGTTTTTT. The chain employs TRBV7-9 and TRBJ2-2, with D perhaps TRBD1 (5 bases). V was trimmed by 3 bases and J by 4 bases, leaving 18 bases between them. Germline V gene lookup returns CDR1 SEHNR and CDR2 FQNEAQ (reference sequence). The CDR3 loop spans 17 amino acids.

This chain joins TRBV2 and TRBJ1-4; unclear D gene. Trimming cost V 6 bases and J 3 bases, with 11 bases left between them. This CDR3 spans 14 amino acids. Germline V CDR1 and CDR2: SNHLY, FYNNEI. The CDR3 DNA reads as TGTGCCAGCAGGCTAACCGGGGCTAATGAAAAACTGTTTTTT. Its protein product is CASRLTGANEKLFF. Complete variable domain (other parts from reference TRBV2 and TRBJ1-4): EPEVTQTPSHQVTQMGQEVILRCVPISNHLYFYWYRQILGQKVEFLVSFYNNEISEKSEIFDDQFSVERPDGSNFTLKIRSTKLEDSAMYFCASRLTGANEKLFFGSGTQLSVL.

The chain is built from TRBV13 and TRBJ2-3; the match to TRBD1 covers 7 bases. V shed 7 bases, J shed 3 bases, and the junction held 7 bases outside the gene matches. CDR1 and CDR2 from the germline V gene are PRHDT and FYEKMQ (reference sequence). This CDR3 contains 14 residues. The CDR3 loop is CASTGTVFTDTQYF. CDR3 nucleotides: TGTGCCAGCACAGGGACAGTCTTTACAGATACGCAGTATTTT.

The chain uses TRBV7-3 and TRBJ1-2; possible D gene TRBD1, 5 bases. Germline CDR1 SGHTA, CDR2 FQGTGA. This CDR3 is 13 amino acids long. V was shortened by 5 bases and J by 7 bases, with 14 bases between the two germline ends. The CDR3, as DNA: TGTGCCAGCAGCATTGGGGGGAATACTGGCTACACCTTC. It specifies CASSIGGNTGYTF.

The J gene is TRBJ2-7, the V gene TRBV5-1; 8 bases are a match to TRBD2. This CDR3 contains 16 residues. Trimming removed 6 bases from V and 0 bases from J; junction bases left unmatched: 11. The V gene's germline CDR1 is SGHRS and CDR2 YFSETQ. The CDR3 loop is CASTDLGGGSSYEQYF. CDR3 nucleotides: TGCGCCAGCACCGACCTCGGGGGGGGGAGCTCCTACGAGCAGTACTTC.

This chain joins TRBV2 and TRBJ1-1; 10 positions agree with TRBD1. The CDR3 has 15 amino acids. CDR1 SNHLY and CDR2 FYNNEI come from the germline V gene. The V and J ends lost 6 bases and 5 bases, in that order; junction bases with no gene match: 9. The CDR3 here is CASRGRGQGLTEAFF. For the CDR3, the DNA is TGTGCCAGCAGGGGCCGGGGACAGGGGCTGACTGAAGCTTTCTTT.